This record concerns one TCR beta chain sequence. The antigen is not known. This specimen belongs to a study of shared clonotypes between healthy human individuals. Looking at the study overall: The study used three CD4 naive, three CD4 memory, two CD8 naive and one CD8 memory plate per donor.

Produced via immunoSEQ multiplex PCR; TCRdb's table is partial and in-frame only. Of about 1.5 million clones listed, roughly 98% were seen once; the top ten hold approximately 0.45%. Deletions cut 5 bases from V and 4 bases from J, with 17 bases between. The CDR3 is 15 residues long. Germline CDR1 is LGHNT and CDR2 is FRNRAP. Findings and limits, study-wide: A generally larger estimated richness was seen in naive subsets than in memory subsets.

This clonotype originated in a man aged 30-40 years in good health. Source material: naive CD4+ T cells sorted from blood. Described subset: CD45RA+ positively selected. This sequence joins TRBV12-5 and TRBJ1-2; maybe TRBD1 (5 bases). The CDR3 region is CASGPGTPGGYGYTF. In DNA form, the CDR3 reads TGTGCTAGTGGTCCCGGGACCCCGGGCGGCTATGGCTACACCTTC.